This is a list of T cell receptor beta chains from one sample in a study of blood T cell repertoires in COVID-19. Assay: immunoSEQ multiplex PCR; the TCRdb copy retains only in-frame clones and omits some. The sample has approximately 300,000 clones; around 87% are singletons. The specimen was PBMCs or T cells enriched from blood (not recorded which). The source is a woman aged 25 to 39 who had recovered from COVID-19. The CDR3 runs from the conserved cysteine through the conserved F or W. The D gene is left open where the match is weak. Part of the rows lack a size; the others show once, few, many or a class for expanded clones.

-	TRBJ2-7	TRBV5-1	TRBD1	TGCGCCAGCAGATCGACAGGGACCTCCTACGAGCAGTACTTC	CASRSTGTSYEQYF
once	TRBJ1-6	TRBV7-9	-	TGTGCCAGCAGCTTAGGCGGGAATGCACCCCTCCACTTT	CASSLGGNAPLHF
once	TRBJ1-1	TRBV28	-	TGTGCCAGCAGTTTGGGGGGGCAGGGCACTGAAGCTTTCTTT	CASSLGGQGTEAFF
-	TRBJ1-4	TRBV28	-	TGTGCCAGCAGTGTCGGTGAGGGGAGGAATGAAAAACTGTTTTTT	CASSVGEGRNEKLFF
once	TRBJ2-3	TRBV7-3	-	TGTGCCAGCAGTCGGCAGGCCGGTACAACGCAGTATTTT	CASSRQAGTTQYF
few	TRBJ1-1	TRBV7-5	-	TGTGTCAGAAGCCAGACAGATCGGCCTGAAGCTTTCTTT	CVRSQTDRPEAFF
-	TRBJ2-3	TRBV5-4	-	TGTGCCAGCAGCCATAGCCGTGGCACAGATACGCAGTATTTT	CASSHSRGTDTQYF
-	TRBJ1-4	TRBV9	TRBD1	TGTGCCAGCAGCCTAGGGAGGGGGCGTGCTGAAAAACTGTTTTTT	CASSLGRGRAEKLFF
-	TRBJ2-5	TRBV11-2	-	TGTGCCAGCAGCTTAAGCCCCACTCCTGTACAAGAGACCCAGTACTTC	CASSLSPTPVQETQYF
many	TRBJ2-5	TRBV5-6	TRBD2	TGTGCCAGCAGCCTCTTGGGAGGGAAGGAGACCCAGTACTTC	CASSLLGGKETQYF
-	TRBJ1-2	TRBV25-1	TRBD1	TGTGCCAGCACTCCGACAGGGACAGCTAACTATGGCTACACCTTC	CASTPTGTANYGYTF
-	TRBJ1-4	TRBV4-2	-	TGTGCCAGCAGCCAAGAGGACACCTATAATGAAAAACTGTTTTTT	CASSQEDTYNEKLFF
-	TRBJ1-1	TRBV6-5	TRBD1	TGTGCCAGCAGTTACGGGACAGTGAACACTGAAGCTTTCTTT	CASSYGTVNTEAFF
-	TRBJ2-2	TRBV10-1	-	TGCGCCAGCGTCCCCGGGGGTGCCCTCAGGCCCGGGGAGCTGTTTTTT	CASVPGGALRPGELFF
-	TRBJ2-2	TRBV2	TRBD1	TGTGCCAGCACCAGACAGGGCGGGGAGCTGTTTTTT	CASTRQGGELFF
-	TRBJ2-6	TRBV28	-	TGTGCCAGCACCCTTCCCGGGGCCAACGTCCTGACTTTC	CASTLPGANVLTF
-	TRBJ2-7	TRBV10-2	TRBD2	TGCGCCAGCAGTGACAGCGGGGGGAGATACGAGCAGTACTTC	CASSDSGGRYEQYF
-	TRBJ1-1	TRBV27	TRBD1	TGTGCCAGCAGCTTACTCACAGGGGCGAACACTGAAGCTTTCTTT	CASSLLTGANTEAFF
-	TRBJ1-4	TRBV2	TRBD1	TGTGCCAGCGCGCGGGACAGGGATCGTGGAACTAATGAAAAACTGTTTTTT	CASARDRDRGTNEKLFF
-	TRBJ1-5	TRBV16	-	TGTGCCAGCAGCCAAGTCGGTCAGGGGTCGGGCAATCAGCCCCAGCATTTT	CASSQVGQGSGNQPQHF
-	TRBJ1-2	TRBV7-9	TRBD1	TGTGCCAGCAGCCGGGGACAGTTCTATGGCTACACCTTC	CASSRGQFYGYTF
-	TRBJ1-1	TRBV29-1	TRBD1	TGCAGCGTTGCCAGGGGGCAGGGGGCCGCTGAAGCTTTCTTT	CSVARGQGAAEAFF
few	TRBJ1-2	TRBV14	-	TGTGCCAGCAGCCAATTGGCTTATGGCTACACCTTC	CASSQLAYGYTF
-	TRBJ1-6	TRBV30	TRBD1	TGTGCCTGGACCGGCTCTCAGGGGGCGCGACTATCCCTCCACTTT	CAWTGSQGARLSLHF
-	TRBJ2-7	TRBV18	-	TGTGCCAGCTCACCCCCCTTTTTATACGAGCAGTACTTC	CASSPPFLYEQYF
-	TRBJ1-1	TRBV19	-	TGTGCCAGTAGTGCGGGGGGACGGGCAGCTTTCTTT	CASSAGGRAAFF
-	TRBJ2-5	TRBV11-2	TRBD1	TGTGCCAGCAGTTTCGTCGGACAGGAGGAGACCCAGTACTTC	CASSFVGQEETQYF
-	TRBJ2-7	TRBV29-1	TRBD2	TGCAGCGTAGGTGCGCGGGGGGGCTACGAGCAGTACTTC	CSVGARGGYEQYF
few	TRBJ2-7	TRBV11-3	-	TGTGCCAGCAGCTACCCTACCTACGAGCAGTACTTC	CASSYPTYEQYF
-	TRBJ2-2	TRBV7-2	TRBD2	TGTGCCAGCAGCCCCCGGACTAGGGGCACCGGGGAGCTGTTTTTT	CASSPRTRGTGELFF
-	TRBJ1-5	TRBV6-1	-	TGTGCCAGCAGTGAAGCGCGAGCGCGGTTGAAGCCCCAGCATTTT	CASSEARARLKPQHF
-	TRBJ1-2	TRBV12-3/TRBV12-4	-	TGTGCCAGCAGTCGGACAATCCCAAATGGCTACACCTTC	CASSRTIPNGYTF
-	TRBJ2-1	TRBV3-1/TRBV3-2	TRBD2	TGTGCCAGCAGCTTCGGACTAGCGGGCAATGAGCAATTCTTC	CASSFGLAGNEQFF
-	TRBJ1-5	TRBV7-8	TRBD1	TGTGCCAGCAGCTTCCGGGACAGGGCATCTCAGCCCCAGCATTTT	CASSFRDRASQPQHF
-	TRBJ2-1	TRBV11-3	-	TGTGCCAGCAGCCCAGGGGGGACTAGGACCGAAAATGAGCAGTTCTTC	CASSPGGTRTENEQFF
-	TRBJ1-6	TRBV19	TRBD1	TGTGCCAGTAGTTGGACAGGGGAAAATTCACCCCTCCACTTT	CASSWTGENSPLHF
-	TRBJ1-2	TRBV13	-	TGTGCCAGCAGCTTAGTCAGGCAGGGGAATCGAGGCTATGGCTACACCTTC	CASSLVRQGNRGYGYTF
-	TRBJ2-5	TRBV6-6	-	TGTGCCAGCAGTCGCGACCCCGGGGAGACCCAGTACTTC	CASSRDPGETQYF